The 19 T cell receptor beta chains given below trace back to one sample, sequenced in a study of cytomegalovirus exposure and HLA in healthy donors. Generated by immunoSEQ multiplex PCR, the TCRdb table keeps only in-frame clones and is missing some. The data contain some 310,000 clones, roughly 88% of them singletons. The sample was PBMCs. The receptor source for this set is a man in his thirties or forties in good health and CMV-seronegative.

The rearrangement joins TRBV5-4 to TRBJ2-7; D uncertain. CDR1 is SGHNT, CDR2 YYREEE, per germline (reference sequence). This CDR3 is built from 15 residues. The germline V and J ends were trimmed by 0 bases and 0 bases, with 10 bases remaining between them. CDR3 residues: CASSLVLGASYEQYF. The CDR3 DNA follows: TGTGCCAGCAGCTTGGTCCTAGGTGCCTCCTACGAGCAGTACTTC.

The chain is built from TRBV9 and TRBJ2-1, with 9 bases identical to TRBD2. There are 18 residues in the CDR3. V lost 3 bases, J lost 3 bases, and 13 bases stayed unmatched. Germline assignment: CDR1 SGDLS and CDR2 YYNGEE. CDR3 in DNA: TGTGCCAGCAGCGCCCTCTCGGGCGGGGGGGCAAACTACAATGAGCAGTTCTTC. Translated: CASSALSGGGANYNEQFF.

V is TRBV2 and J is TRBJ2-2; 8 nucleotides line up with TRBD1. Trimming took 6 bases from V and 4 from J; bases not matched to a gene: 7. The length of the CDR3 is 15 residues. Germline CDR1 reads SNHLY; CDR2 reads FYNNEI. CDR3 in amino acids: CASRGYRGTTGELFF. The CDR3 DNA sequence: TGTGCCAGCAGGGGATACAGGGGGACCACCGGGGAGCTGTTTTTT.

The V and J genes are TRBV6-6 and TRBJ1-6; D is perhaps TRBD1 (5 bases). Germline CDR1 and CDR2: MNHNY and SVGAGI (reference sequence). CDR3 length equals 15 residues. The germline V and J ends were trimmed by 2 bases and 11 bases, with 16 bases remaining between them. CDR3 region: CASSYDRGGGAPLHF. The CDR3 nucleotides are TGTGCCAGCAGTTACGACCGGGGCGGGGGGGCACCCCTCCACTTT.

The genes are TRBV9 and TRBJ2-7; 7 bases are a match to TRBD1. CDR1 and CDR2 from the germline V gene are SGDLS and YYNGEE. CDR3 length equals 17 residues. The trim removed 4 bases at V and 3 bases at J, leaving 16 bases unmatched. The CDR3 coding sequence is TGTGCCAGCAGCAACTCAGGGGGTGGACTTGGGTACTACGAGCAGTACTTC. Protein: CASSNSGGGLGYYEQYF. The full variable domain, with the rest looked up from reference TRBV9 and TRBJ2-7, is DSGVTQTPKHLITATGQRVTLRCSPRSGDLSVYWYQQSLDQGLQFLIQYYNGEERAKGNILERFSAQQFPDLHSELNLSSLELGDSALYFCASSNSGGGLGYYEQYFGPGTRLTVT.

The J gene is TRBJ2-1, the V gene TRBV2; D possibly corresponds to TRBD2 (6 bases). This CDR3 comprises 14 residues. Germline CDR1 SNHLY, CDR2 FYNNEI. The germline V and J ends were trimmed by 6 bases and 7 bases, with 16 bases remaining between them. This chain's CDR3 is CASRPGTWGNEQFF. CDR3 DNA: TGTGCCAGCAGACCCGGGACTTGGGGAAATGAGCAGTTCTTC.

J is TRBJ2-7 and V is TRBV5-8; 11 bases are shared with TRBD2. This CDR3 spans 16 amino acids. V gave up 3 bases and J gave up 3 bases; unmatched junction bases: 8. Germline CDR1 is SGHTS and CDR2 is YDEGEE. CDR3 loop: CASSSLAGEPFYEQYF. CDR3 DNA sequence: TGTGCCAGCAGCTCACTAGCGGGGGAACCCTTCTACGAGCAGTACTTC.

The CDR3 loop is CASSLEGRIGDNSPLHF. The CDR3 coding sequence is TGTGCCAGCAGCTTAGAAGGGAGGATAGGGGATAATTCACCCCTCCACTTT. The chain carries TRBV11-2 and TRBJ1-6; possibly TRBD1 for D (5 bases). Trimming pared 0 bases from V and 5 bases from J, leaving 14 bases between. Germline CDR1 SGHAT, CDR2 FQNNGV. CDR3 length equals 17 residues.

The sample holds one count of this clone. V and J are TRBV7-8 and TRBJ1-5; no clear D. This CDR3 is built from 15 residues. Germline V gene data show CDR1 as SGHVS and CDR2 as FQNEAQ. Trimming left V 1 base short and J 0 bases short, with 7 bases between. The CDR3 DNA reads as TGTGCCAGCAGCTTAGGTAGGAGTAGCAATCAGCCCCAGCATTTT. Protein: CASSLGRSSNQPQHF.

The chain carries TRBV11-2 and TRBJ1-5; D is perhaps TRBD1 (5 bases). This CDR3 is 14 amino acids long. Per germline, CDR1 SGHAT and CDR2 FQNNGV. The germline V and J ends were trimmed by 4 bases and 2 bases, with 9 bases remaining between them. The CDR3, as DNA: TGTGCCAGCAGCTGGGGGAGGGGCAATCAGCCCCAGCATTTT. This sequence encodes CASSWGRGNQPQHF.

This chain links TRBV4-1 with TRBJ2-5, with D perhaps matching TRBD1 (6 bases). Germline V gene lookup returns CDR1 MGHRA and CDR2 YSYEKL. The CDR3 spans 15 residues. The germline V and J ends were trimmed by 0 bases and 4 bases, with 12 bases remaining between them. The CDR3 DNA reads TGCGCCAGCAGCCAAGACGGCCTAGGGGGAGAGACCCAGTACTTC. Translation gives CASSQDGLGGETQYF.

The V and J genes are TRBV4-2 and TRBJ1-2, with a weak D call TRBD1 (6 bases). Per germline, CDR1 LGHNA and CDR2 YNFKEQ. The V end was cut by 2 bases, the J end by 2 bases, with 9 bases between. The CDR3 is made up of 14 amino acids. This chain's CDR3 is CASSQQGQNYGYTF. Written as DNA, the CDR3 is TGTGCCAGCAGCCAACAAGGACAGAACTATGGCTACACCTTC.

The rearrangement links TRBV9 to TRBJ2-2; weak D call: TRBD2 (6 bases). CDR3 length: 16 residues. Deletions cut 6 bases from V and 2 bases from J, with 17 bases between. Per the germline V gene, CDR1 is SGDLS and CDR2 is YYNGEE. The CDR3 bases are TGTGCCAGCAATTCAGGAGGGGACGCTAACACCGGGGAGCTGTTTTTT. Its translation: CASNSGGDANTGELFF. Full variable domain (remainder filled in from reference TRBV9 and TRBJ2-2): DSGVTQTPKHLITATGQRVTLRCSPRSGDLSVYWYQQSLDQGLQFLIQYYNGEERAKGNILERFSAQQFPDLHSELNLSSLELGDSALYFCASNSGGDANTGELFFGEGSRLTVL.

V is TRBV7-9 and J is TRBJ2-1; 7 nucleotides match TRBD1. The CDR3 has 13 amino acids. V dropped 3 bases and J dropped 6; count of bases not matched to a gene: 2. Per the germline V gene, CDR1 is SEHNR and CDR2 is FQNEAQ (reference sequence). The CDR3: CASSFTGVNEQFF. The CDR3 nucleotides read TGTGCCAGCAGCTTCACAGGGGTCAATGAGCAGTTCTTC.

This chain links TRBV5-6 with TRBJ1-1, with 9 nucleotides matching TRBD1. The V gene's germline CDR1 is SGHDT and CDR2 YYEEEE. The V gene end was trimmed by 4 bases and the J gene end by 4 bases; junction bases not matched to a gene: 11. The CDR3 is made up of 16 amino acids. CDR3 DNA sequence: TGTGCCAGCAGCGACTGGGGACAGGGAGGTGGCACTGAAGCTTTCTTT. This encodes CASSDWGQGGGTEAFF.

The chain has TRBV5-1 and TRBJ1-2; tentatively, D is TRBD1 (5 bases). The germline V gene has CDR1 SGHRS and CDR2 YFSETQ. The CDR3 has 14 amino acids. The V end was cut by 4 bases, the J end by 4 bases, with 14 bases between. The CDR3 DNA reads TGCGCCAGCAGCCACCGGCAGGGAGGCTATGGCTACACCTTC. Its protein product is CASSHRQGGYGYTF.

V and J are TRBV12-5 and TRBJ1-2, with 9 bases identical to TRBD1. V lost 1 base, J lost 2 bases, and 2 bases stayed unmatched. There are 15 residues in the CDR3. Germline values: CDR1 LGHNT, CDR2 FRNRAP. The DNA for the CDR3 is TGTGCTAGTGGTTTGGGGACAGGGGAAAACTATGGCTACACCTTC. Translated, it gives CASGLGTGENYGYTF.

CDR3 DNA sequence: TGCGCCAGCAGCCGCATATGGGGCAGTCCCTCCTCTGGGGCCAACGTCCTGACTTTC. Amino acids: CASSRIWGSPSSGANVLTF. The chain joins TRBV4-1 to TRBJ2-6; TRBD1 is a possible D gene (5 bases). V was clipped by 4 bases and J by 0 bases, with 19 bases between them. The CDR3 totals 19 residues. CDR1 and CDR2 (germline): MGHRA, YSYEKL.

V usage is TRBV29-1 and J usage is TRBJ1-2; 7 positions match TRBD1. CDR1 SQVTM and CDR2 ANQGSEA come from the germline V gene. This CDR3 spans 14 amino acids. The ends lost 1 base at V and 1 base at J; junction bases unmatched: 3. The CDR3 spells CSVEVGQVNYGYTF. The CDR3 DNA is TGCAGCGTTGAAGTCGGACAGGTTAACTATGGCTACACCTTC.